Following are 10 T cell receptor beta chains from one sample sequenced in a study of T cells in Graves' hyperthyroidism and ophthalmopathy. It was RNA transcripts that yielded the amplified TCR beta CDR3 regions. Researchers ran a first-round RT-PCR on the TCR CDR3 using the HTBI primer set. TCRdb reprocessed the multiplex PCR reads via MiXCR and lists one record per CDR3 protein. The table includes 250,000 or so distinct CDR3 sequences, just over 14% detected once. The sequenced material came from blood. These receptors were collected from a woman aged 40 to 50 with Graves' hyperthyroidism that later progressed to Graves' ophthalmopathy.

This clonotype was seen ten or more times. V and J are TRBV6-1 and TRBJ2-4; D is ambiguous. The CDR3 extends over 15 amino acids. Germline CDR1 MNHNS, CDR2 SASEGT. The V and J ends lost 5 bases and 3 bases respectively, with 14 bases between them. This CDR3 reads CASSRVNIDKNIQYF. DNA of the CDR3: TGTGCCAGCAGTCGGGTGAATATAGACAAAAACATTCAGTACTTC.

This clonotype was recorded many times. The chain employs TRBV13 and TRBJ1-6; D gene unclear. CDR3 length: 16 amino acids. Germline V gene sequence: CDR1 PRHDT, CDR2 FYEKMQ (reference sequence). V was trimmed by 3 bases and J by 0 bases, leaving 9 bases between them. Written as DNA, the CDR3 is TGTGCCAGCAGCTTCGGCTCAAGCTCCTATAATTCACCCCTCCACTTT. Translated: CASSFGSSSYNSPLHF.

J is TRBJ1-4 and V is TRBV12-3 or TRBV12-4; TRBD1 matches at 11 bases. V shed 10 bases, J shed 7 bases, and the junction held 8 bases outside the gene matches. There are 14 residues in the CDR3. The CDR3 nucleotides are TGTGCCACCTTAAGGACAGGGGGCCGTGAAAAACTGTTTTTT. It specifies CATLRTGGREKLFF.

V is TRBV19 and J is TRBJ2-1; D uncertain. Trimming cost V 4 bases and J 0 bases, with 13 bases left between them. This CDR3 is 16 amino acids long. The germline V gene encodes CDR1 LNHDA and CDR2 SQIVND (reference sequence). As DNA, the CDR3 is TGTGCCAGTAGTAGGGTTGGGCTGACCTCCTACAATGAGCAGTTCTTC. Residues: CASSRVGLTSYNEQFF.

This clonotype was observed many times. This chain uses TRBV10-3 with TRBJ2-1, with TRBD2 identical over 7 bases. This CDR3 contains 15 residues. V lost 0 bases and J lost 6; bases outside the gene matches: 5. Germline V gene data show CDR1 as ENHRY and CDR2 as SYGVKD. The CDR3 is CAISESGGSSNEQFF. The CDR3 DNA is TGTGCCATCAGTGAGTCAGGCGGGAGTAGCAATGAGCAGTTCTTC.

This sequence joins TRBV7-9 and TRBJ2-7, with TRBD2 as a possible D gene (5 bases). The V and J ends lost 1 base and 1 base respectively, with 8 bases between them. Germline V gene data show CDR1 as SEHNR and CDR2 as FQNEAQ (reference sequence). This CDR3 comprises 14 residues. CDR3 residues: CASSLVRDSYEQYF. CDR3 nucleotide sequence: TGTGCCAGCAGCTTAGTACGGGATTCCTACGAGCAGTACTTC.

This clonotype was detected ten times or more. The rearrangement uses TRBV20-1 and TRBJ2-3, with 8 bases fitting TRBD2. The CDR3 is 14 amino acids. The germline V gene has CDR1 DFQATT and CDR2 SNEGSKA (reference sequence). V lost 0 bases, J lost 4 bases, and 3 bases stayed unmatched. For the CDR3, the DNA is TGCAGTGCTAGAGATTCGGGAGGGGCAGATACGCAGTATTTT. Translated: CSARDSGGADTQYF.

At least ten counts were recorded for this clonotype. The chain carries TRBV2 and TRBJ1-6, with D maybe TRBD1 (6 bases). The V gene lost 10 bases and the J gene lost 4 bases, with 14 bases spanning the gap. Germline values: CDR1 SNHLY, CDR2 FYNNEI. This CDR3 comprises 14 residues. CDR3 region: CATSGGTYNSPLHF. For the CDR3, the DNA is TGTGCCACCTCTGGGGGGACATATAATTCACCCCTCCACTTT.

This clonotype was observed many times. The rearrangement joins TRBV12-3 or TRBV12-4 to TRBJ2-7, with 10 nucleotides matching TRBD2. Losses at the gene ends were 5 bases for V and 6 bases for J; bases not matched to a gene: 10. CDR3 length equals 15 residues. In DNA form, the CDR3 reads TGTGCCAGCAGTCCACCAGCGGGAGGGCCGGGCGAGCAGTACTTC. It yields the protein CASSPPAGGPGEQYF.

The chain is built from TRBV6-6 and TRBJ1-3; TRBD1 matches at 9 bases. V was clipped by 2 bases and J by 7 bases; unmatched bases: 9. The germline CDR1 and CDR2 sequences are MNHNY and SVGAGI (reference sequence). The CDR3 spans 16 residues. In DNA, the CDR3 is TGTGCCAGCAGTTACCCCGGGCCCGGACAGGGGAACACCATATATTTT. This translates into CASSYPGPGQGNTIYF.